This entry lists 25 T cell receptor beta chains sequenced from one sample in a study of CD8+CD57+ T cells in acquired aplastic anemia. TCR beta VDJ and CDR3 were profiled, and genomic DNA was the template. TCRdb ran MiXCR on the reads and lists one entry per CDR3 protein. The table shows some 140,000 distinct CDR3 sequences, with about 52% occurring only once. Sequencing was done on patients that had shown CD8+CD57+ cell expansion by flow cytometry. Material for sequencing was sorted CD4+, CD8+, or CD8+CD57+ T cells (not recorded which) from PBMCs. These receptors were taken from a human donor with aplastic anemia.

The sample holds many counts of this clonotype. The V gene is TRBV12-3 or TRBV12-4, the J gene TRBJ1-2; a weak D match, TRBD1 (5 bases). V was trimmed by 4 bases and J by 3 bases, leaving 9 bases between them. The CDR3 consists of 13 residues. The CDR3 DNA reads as TGTGCCAGCAGTTCCGGGGGGTACTATGGCTACACCTTC. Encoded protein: CASSSGGYYGYTF.

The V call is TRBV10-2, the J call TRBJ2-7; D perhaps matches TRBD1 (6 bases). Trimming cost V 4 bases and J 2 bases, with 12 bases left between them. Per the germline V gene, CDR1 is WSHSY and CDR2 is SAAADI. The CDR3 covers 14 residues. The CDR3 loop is CASSAWTAAYEQYF. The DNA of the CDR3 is TGCGCCAGCAGTGCTTGGACAGCAGCCTACGAGCAGTACTTC.

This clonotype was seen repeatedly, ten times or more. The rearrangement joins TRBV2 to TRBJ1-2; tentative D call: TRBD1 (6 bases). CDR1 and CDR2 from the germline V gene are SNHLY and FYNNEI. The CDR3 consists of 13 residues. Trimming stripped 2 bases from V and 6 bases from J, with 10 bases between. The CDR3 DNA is TGTGCCAGCAGTGAACCGGGACACAATGGCTACACCTTC. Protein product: CASSEPGHNGYTF.

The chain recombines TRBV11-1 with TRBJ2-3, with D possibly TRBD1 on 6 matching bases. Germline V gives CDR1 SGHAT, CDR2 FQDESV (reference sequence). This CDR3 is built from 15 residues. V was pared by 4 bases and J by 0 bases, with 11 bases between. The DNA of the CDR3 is TGTGCCAGCAGCTCTGGGACAAGTAGCACAGATACGCAGTATTTT. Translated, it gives CASSSGTSSTDTQYF.

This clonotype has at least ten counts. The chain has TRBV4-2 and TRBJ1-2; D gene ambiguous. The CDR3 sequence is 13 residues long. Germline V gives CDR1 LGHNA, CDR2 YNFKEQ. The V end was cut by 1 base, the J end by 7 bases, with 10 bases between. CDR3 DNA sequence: TGTGCCAGCAGCCAAGGGGGTTTTCGTGGCTACACCTTC. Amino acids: CASSQGGFRGYTF.

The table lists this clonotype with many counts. In nucleotides, the CDR3 is TGCAGCGTTGAGCGATCCGGGACAGGGAGAATCCCTCCCGTAGAGACCCAGTACTTC. Its protein product is CSVERSGTGRIPPVETQYF. The rearrangement joins TRBV29-1 to TRBJ2-5, with 9 bases aligning to TRBD1. Germline V gene sequence: CDR1 SQVTM, CDR2 ANQGSEA. Trimming took 3 bases from V and 4 from J; bases not matched to a gene: 21. The CDR3 is 19 residues long.

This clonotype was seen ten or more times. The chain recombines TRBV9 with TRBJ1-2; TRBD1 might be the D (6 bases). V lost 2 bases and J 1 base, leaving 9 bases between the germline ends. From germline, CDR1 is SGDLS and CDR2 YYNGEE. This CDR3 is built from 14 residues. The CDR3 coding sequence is TGTGCCAGCAGCGTCGAGGGGGGTAACTATGGCTACACCTTC. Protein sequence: CASSVEGGNYGYTF. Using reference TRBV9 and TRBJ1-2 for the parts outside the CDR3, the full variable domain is DSGVTQTPKHLITATGQRVTLRCSPRSGDLSVYWYQQSLDQGLQFLIQYYNGEERAKGNILERFSAQQFPDLHSELNLSSLELGDSALYFCASSVEGGNYGYTFGSGTRLTVV.

CDR3 residues: CATSRSRAVSNSPLHF. CDR3 coding DNA: TGTGCCACCAGCAGAAGTCGAGCAGTAAGTAATTCACCCCTCCACTTT. The V call is TRBV15, the J call TRBJ1-6; D unclear. V shed 2 bases and J shed 6 bases, with 14 bases lying between them. CDR3 size: 16 residues. The germline CDR1 and CDR2 sequences are LNHNV and YYDKDF (reference sequence).

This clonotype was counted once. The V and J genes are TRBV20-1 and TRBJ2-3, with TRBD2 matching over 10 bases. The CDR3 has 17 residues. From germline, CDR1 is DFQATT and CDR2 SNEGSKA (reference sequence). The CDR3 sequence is CSAVRIAGGGGTDTQYF. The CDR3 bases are TGCAGCGCTGTAAGGATAGCGGGAGGAGGGGGCACAGATACGCAGTATTTT.

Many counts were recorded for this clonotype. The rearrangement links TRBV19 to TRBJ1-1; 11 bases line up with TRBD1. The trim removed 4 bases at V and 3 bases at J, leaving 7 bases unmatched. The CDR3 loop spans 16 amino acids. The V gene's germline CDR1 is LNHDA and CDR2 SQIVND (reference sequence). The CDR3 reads CASSTPDRGRDTEAFF. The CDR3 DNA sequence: TGTGCCAGTAGTACCCCGGACAGGGGGCGAGACACTGAAGCTTTCTTT.

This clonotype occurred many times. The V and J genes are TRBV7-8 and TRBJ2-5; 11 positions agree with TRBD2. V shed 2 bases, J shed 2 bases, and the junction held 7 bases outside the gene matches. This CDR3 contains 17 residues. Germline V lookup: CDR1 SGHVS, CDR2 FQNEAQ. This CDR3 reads CASSLNPSGGRQETQYF. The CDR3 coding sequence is TGTGCCAGCAGCTTAAATCCTAGCGGGGGGCGACAAGAGACCCAGTACTTC.

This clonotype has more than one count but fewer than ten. The CDR3 is CATSGRGSTDTQYF. The CDR3 DNA is TGTGCCACCAGTGGCCGAGGTAGCACAGATACGCAGTATTTT. This chain uses TRBV24-1 with TRBJ2-3; D gene ambiguous. Per germline, CDR1 KGHDR and CDR2 SFDVKD. This CDR3 comprises 14 residues. The V end lost 5 bases, the J end lost 0 bases, and 8 bases lay between the germline ends.

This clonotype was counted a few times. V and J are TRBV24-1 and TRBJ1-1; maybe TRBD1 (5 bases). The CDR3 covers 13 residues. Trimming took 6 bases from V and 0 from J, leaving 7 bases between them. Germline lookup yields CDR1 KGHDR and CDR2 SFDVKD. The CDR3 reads CATSWGLNTEAFF. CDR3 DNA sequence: TGTGCCACCAGTTGGGGCCTGAACACTGAAGCTTTCTTT.

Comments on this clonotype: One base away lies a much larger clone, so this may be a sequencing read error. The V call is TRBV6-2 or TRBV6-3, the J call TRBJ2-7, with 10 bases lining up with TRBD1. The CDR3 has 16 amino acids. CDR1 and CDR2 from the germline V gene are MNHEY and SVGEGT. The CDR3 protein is CASRPDRGPYSYEQHF. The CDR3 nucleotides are TGTGCCAGCAGACCCGACAGGGGGCCCTACTCCTACGAGCAGCACTTC.

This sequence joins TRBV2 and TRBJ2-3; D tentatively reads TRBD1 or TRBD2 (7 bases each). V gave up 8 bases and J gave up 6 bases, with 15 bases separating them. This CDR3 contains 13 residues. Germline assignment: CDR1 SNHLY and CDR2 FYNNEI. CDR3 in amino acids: CASCPQGGDTQYF. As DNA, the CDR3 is TGTGCCAGCTGTCCCCAGGGGGGGGATACGCAGTATTTT.

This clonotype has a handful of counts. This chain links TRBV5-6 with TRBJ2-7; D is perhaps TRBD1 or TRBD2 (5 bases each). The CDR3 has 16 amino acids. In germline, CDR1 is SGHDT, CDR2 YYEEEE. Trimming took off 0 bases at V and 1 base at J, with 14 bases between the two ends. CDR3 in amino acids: CASSLGDGARSYEQYF. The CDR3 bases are TGTGCCAGCAGCTTGGGGGACGGGGCTCGGTCCTACGAGCAGTACTTC.

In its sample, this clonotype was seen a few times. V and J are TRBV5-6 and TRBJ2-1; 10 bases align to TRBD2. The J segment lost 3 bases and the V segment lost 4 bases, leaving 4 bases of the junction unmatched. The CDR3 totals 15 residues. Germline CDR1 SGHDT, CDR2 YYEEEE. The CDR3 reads CASSPSGGGYNEQFF. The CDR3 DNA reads TGTGCCAGCAGCCCAAGCGGGGGGGGCTACAATGAGCAGTTCTTC.

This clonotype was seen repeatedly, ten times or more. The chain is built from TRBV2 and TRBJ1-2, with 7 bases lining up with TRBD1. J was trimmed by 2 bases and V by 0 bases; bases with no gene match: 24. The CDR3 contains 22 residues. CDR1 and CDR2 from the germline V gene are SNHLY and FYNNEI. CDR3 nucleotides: TGTGCCAGCAGTGAAGCGCGTTTAGTCGAAATTCCGACAGGGTGGGGAAACTATGGCTACACCTTC. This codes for CASSEARLVEIPTGWGNYGYTF.

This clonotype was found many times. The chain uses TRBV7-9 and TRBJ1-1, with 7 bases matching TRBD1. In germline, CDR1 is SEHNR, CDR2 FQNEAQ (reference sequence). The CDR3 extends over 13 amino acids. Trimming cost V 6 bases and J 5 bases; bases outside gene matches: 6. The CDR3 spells CASRATGVTEAFF. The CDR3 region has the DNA TGTGCCAGCAGGGCTACAGGGGTGACTGAAGCTTTCTTT.

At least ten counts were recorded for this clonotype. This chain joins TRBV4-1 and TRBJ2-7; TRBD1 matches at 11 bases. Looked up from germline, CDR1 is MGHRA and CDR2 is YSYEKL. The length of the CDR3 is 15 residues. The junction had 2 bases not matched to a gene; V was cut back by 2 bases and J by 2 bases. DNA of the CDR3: TGCGCCAGCAGCCAACCGGGACAGGGGGCCTACGAGCAGTACTTC. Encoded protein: CASSQPGQGAYEQYF.

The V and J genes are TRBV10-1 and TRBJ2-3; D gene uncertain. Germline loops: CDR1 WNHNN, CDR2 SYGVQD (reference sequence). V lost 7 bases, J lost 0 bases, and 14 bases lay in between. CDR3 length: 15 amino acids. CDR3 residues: CASTLNGDSTDTQYF. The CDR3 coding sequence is TGCGCCAGCACTTTGAATGGGGATAGCACAGATACGCAGTATTTT.

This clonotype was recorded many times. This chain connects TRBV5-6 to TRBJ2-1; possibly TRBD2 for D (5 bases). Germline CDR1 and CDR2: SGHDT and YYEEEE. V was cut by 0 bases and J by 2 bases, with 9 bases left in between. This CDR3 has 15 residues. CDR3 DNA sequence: TGTGCCAGCAGCTTGGCTAGCAGACCCTACAATGAGCAGTTCTTC. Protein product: CASSLASRPYNEQFF.

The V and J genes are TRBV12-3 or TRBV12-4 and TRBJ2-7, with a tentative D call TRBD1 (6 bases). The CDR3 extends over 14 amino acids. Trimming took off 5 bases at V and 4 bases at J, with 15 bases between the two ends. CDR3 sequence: CASSVNRDTYEQYF. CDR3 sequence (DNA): TGTGCCAGCAGTGTAAACAGGGATACGTACGAGCAGTACTTC.

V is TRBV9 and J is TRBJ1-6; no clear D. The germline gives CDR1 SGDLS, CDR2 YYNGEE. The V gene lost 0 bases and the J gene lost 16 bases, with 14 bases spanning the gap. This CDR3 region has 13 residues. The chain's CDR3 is CASSVAGWQELHF. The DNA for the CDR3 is TGTGCCAGCAGCGTAGCGGGTTGGCAGGAACTCCACTTT. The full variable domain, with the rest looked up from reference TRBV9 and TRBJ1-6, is DSGVTQTPKHLITATGQRVTLRCSPRSGDLSVYWYQQSLDQGLQFLIQYYNGEERAKGNILERFSAQQFPDLHSELNLSSLELGDSALYFCASSVAGWQELHFGNGTRLTVT.

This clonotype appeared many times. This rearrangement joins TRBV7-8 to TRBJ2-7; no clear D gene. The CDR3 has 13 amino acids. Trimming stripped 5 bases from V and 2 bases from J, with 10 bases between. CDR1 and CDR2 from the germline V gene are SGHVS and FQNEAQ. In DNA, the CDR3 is TGTGCCAGCAGCCCTGGCATGACCTACGAGCAGTACTTC. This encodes CASSPGMTYEQYF.